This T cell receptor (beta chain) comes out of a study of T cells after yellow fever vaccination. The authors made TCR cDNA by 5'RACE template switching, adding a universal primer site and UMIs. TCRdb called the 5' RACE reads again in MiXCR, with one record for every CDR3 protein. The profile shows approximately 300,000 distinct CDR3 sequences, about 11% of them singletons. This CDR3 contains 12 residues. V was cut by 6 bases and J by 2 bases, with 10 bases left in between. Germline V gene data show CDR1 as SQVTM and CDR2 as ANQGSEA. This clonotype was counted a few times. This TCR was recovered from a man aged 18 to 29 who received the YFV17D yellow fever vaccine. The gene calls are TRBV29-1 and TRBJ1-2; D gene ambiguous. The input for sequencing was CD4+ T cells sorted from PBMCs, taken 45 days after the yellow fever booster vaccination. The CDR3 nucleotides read TGCAGCGTAACCCCCGGAAACTATGGCTACACCTTC. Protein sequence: CSVTPGNYGYTF.